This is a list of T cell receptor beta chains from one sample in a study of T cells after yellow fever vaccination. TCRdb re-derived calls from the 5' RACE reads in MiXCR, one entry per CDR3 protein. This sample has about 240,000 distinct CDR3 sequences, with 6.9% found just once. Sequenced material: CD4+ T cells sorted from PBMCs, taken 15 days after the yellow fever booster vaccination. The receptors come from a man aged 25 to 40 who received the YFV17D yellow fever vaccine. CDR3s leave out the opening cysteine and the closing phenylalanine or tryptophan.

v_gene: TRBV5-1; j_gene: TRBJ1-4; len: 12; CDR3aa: ASSWTQAGEKLF
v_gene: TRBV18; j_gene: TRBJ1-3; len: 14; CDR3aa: ASSSGQVNSGNTIY
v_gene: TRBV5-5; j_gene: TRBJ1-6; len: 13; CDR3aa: ASGSAGGQGKTLH
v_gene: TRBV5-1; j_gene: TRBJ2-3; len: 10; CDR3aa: ASSASTDTQY
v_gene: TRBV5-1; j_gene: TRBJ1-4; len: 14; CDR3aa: ASSPFGRATNEKLF
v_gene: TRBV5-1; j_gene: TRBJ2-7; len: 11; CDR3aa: ASSLSAPDEQY
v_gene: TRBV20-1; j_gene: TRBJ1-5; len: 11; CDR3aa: SARGGAGQPQH
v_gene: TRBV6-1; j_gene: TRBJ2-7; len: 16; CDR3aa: ASIPGVAGGSSSYEQY
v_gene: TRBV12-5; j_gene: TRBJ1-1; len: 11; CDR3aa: ASTVTQATEAF
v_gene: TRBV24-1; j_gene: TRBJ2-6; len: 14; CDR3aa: ATSDKRVVGANVLT
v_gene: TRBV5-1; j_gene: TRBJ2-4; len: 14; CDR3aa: ASSRIQVIAKNIQY
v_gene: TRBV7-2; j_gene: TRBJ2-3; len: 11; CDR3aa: ASSPPPTDTQY
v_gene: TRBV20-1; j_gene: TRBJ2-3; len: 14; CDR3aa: SAKSVLAGHTDTQY
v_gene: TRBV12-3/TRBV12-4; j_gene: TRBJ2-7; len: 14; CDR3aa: ASSPLGTGTGYEQY
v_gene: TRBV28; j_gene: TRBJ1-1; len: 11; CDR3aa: ASSGTNGFEAF
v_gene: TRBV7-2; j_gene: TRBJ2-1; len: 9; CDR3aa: ASSLMYEQF
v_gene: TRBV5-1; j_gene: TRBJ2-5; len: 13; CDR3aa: ASSSLAGVGETQY
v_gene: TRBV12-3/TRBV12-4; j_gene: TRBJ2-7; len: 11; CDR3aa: ASNQDPSYEQY
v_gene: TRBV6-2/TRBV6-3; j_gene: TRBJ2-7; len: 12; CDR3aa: ASRSGGLAYEQY
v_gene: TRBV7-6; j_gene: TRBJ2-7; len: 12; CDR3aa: ASSSRDRGGEQY
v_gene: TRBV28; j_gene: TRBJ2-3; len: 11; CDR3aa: ASARQVTDTQY
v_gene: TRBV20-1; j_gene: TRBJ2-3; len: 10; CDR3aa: SVQRGTDTQY
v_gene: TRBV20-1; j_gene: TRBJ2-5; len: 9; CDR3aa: SAIRRETQY
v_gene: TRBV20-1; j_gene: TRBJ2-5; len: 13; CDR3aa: SADQSGRAPETQY
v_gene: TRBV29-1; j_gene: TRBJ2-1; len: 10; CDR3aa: SPLTGLNEQF
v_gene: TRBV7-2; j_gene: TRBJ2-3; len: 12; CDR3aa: ASSYGGSTDTQY
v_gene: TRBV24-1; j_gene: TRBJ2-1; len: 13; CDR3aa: ATGHPGGPGNEQF
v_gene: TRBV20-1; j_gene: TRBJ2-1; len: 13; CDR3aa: SARELAGNYNEQF